This is a list of T cell receptor beta chains from one sample in a study of cytomegalovirus exposure and HLA in healthy donors. Measured with immunoSEQ multiplex PCR; TCRdb has only the in-frame clones, and not every one. The table includes some 96,000 clones, 64% detected once. Sequencing used PBMCs. The receptors come from a man between 60 and 70 years old in good health and CMV-seronegative. CDR3s leave out the opening cysteine and the closing phenylalanine or tryptophan. The size of a clone is reported for some rows only, either as once, few or many, or as a class for expanded clones.

size: NA
V: TRBV4-1
CDR3: ASSQDGGATNEKLF

size: few
V: TRBV10-3
CDR3: ASGPAGGSYEQY

size: once
V: TRBV5-4
CDR3: ASSLAQGADQETQY

size: NA
V: TRBV30
CDR3: AWIPDRGHYSMNTEAF

size: NA
V: TRBV7-6
CDR3: ASSLGTIWGETQY

size: few
V: TRBV5-8
CDR3: ASSSSGLAGGATYNEQF

size: NA
V: TRBV19
CDR3: ASSKSQGFGDEKLF

size: NA
V: TRBV29-1
CDR3: SVEVQGSGANVLT

size: NA
V: TRBV15
CDR3: ATSREKAGVVYEQY

size: NA
V: TRBV28
CDR3: ASSPDRGRAF

size: NA
V: TRBV7-2
CDR3: ASSLGAGSPLH

size: NA
V: TRBV30
CDR3: AWSVSLSDEKLF

size: NA
V: TRBV18
CDR3: ASSPAPSGNTIY

size: NA
V: TRBV5-1
CDR3: ASSLQLAGGLNYNEQF

size: NA
V: TRBV6-5
CDR3: ASSPGREKLF

size: NA
V: TRBV12-2
CDR3: ASRLGGTGELF

size: once
V: TRBV10-3
CDR3: AIRQGDTQY

size: few
V: TRBV5-4
CDR3: ASSLNLEIFEAF

size: NA
V: TRBV11-2
CDR3: ASSRGQGRYNEQF

size: NA
V: TRBV4-1
CDR3: ASSHTSWGGTPRTGNTIY

size: NA
V: TRBV7-8
CDR3: ASSSSGTGLYGYT

size: NA
V: TRBV7-4
CDR3: ASSPYNQPQH

size: NA
V: TRBV5-4
CDR3: ASSERTGGGKLF

size: once
V: TRBV29-1
CDR3: SVQLQGGWTHGYT

size: NA
V: TRBV5-4
CDR3: ASSRNGLGNQETQY

size: few
V: TRBV6-6
CDR3: ASSPRGQRVDTQY

size: NA
V: TRBV29-1
CDR3: SVQGSGGAF

size: few
V: TRBV2
CDR3: ASSALQGSPDTQY